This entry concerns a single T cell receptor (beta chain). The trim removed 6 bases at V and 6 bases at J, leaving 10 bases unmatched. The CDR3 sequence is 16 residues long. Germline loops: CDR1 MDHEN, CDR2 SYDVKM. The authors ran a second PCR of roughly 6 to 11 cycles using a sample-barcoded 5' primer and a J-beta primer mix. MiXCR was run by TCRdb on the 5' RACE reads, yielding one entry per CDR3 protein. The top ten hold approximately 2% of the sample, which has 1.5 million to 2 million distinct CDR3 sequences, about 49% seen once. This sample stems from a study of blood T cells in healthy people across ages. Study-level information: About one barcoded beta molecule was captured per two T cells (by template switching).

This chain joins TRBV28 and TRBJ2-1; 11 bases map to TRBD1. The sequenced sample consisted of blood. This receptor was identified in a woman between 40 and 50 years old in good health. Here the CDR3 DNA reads TGTGCCAGCAGCGGAAGAGGACAGGGGGCGCCCAATGAGCAGTTCTTC. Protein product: CASSGRGQGAPNEQFF. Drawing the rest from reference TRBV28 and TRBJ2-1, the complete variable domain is DVKVTQSSRYLVKRTGEKVFLECVQDMDHENMFWYRQDPGLGLRLIYFSYDVKMKEKGDIPEGYSVSREKKERFSLILESASTNQTSMYLCASSGRGQGAPNEQFFGPGTRLTVL.